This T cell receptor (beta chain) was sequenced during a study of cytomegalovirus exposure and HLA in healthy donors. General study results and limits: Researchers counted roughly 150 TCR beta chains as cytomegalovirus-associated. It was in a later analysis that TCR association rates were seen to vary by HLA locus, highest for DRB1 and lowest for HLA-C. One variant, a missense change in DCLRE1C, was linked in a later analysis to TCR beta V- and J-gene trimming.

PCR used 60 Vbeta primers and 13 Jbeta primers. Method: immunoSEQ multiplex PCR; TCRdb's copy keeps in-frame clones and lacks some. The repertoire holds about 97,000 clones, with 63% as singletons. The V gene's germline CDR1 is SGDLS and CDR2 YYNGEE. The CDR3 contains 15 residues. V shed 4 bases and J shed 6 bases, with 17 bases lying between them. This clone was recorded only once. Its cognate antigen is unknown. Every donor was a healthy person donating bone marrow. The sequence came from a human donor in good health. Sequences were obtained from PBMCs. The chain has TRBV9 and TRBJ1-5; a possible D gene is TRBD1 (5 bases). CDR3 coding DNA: TGTGCCAGCAGCTCGCAGGGTTTGGTAGGTCAGCCCCAGCATTTT. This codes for CASSSQGLVGQPQHF.